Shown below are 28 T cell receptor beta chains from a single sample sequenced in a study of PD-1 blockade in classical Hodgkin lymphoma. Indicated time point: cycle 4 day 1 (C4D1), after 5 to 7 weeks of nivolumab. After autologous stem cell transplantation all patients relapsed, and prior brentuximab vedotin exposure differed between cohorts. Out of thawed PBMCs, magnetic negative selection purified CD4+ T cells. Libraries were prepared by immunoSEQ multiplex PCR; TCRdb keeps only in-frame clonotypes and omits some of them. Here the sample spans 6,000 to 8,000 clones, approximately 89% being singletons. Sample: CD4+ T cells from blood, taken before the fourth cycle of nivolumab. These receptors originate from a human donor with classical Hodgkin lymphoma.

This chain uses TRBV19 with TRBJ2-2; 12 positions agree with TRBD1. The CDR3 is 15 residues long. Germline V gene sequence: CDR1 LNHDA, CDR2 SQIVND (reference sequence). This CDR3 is CASRGTGGIAGELFF. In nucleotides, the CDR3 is TGTGCTTCCAGAGGGACAGGGGGCATTGCCGGGGAGCTGTTTTTT.

The CDR3 coding sequence is TGCGCCAGCAGCGTACTAGTTGACCACGAGCAGTACTTC. It is translated as CASSVLVDHEQYF. This sequence joins TRBV5-1 and TRBJ2-7, with D possibly TRBD2 on 5 matching bases. Trimming shortened V by 4 bases and J by 5 bases, and 13 bases separated the two germline ends. CDR1 and CDR2 from the germline V gene are SGHRS and YFSETQ. This CDR3 region has 13 residues.

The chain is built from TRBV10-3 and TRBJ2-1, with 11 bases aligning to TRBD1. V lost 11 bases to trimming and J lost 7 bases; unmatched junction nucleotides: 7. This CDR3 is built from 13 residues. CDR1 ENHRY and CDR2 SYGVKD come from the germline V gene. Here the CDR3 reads CALSGTGGNEQFF. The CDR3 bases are TGTGCCCTTAGCGGGACAGGGGGAAATGAGCAGTTCTTC.

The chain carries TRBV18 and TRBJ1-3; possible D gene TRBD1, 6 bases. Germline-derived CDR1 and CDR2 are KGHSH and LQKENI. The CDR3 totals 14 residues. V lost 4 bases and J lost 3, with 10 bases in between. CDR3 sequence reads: CASSQDRNGNTIYF. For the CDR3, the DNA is TGTGCCAGCTCACAGGACAGAAATGGAAACACCATATATTTT.

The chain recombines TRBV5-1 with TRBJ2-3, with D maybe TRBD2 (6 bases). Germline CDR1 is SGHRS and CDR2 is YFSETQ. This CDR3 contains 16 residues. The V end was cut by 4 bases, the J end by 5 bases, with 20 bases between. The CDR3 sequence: CASSPFFAREVDTQYF. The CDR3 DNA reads TGCGCCAGCAGCCCCTTTTTTGCCAGGGAGGTAGATACGCAGTATTTT.

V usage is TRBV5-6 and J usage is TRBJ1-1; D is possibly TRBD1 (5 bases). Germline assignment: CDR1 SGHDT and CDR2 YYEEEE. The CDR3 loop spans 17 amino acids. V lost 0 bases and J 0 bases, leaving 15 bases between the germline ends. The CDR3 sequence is CASSLGQYILLNTEAFF. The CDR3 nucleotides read TGTGCCAGCAGCTTGGGACAGTATATTCTTCTGAACACTGAAGCTTTCTTT.

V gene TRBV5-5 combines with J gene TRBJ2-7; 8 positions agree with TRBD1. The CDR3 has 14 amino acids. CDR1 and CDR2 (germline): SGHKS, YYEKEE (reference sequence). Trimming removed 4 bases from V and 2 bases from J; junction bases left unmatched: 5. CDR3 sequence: CASSLDRGPYEQYF. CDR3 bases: TGTGCCAGCAGCCTAGACAGGGGCCCCTACGAGCAGTACTTC.

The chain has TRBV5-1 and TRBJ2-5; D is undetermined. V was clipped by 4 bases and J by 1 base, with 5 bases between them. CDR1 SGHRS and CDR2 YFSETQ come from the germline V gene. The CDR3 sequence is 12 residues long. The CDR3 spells CASSHGQETQYF. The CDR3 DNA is TGCGCCAGCAGCCATGGCCAAGAGACCCAGTACTTC.

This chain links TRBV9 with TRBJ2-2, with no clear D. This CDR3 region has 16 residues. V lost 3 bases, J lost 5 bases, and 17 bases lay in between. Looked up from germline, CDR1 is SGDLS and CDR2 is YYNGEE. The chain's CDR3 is CASSGRTLAATGELFF. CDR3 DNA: TGTGCCAGCAGCGGCCGTACCCTGGCGGCGACCGGGGAGCTGTTTTTT.

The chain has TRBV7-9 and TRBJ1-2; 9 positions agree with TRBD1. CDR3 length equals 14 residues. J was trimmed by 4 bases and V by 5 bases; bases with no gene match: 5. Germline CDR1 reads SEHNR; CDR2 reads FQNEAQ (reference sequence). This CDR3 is CASSRQGGPYGYTF. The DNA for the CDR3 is TGTGCCAGCAGCCGACAGGGGGGCCCCTATGGCTACACCTTC.

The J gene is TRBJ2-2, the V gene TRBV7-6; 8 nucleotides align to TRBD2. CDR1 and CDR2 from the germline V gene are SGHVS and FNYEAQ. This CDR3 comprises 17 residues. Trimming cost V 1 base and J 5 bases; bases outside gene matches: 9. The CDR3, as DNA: TGTGCCAGCAGCTTAGAATTTCGGCGGGGGGTTACCGGGGAGCTGTTTTTT. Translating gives CASSLEFRRGVTGELFF.

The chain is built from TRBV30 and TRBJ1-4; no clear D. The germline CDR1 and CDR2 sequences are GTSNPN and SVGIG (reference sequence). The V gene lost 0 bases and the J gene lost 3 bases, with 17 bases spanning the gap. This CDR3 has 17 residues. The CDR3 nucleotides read TGTGCCTGGAGTGTCCGGACCAGGTTTACGGCTAATGAAAAACTGTTTTTT. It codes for CAWSVRTRFTANEKLFF.

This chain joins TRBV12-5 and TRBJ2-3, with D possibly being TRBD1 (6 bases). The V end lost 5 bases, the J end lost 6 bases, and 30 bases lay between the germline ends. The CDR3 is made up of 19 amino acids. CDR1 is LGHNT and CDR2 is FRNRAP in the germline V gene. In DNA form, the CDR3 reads TGTGCTAGTGGTACCACCCCCACTCCAGGGGAGAGAGTATTTGATACGCAGTATTTT. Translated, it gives CASGTTPTPGERVFDTQYF. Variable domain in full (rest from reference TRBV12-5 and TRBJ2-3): DARVTQTPRHKVTEMGQEVTMRCQPILGHNTVFWYRQTMMQGLELLAYFRNRAPLDDSGMPKDRFSAEMPDATLATLKIQPSEPRDSAVYFCASGTTPTPGERVFDTQYFGPGTRLTVL.

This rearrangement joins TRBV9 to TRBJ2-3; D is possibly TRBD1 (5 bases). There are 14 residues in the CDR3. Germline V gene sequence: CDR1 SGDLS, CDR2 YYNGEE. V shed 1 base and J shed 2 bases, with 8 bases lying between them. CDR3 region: CASSVQGSTDTQYF. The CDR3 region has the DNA TGTGCCAGCAGCGTACAGGGCTCCACAGATACGCAGTATTTT.

CDR3: CASSKRGTGEYNEQFF. CDR3 sequence (DNA): TGTGCCAGCAGCAAACGTGGGACAGGGGAGTACAATGAGCAGTTCTTC. This chain uses TRBV7-9 with TRBJ2-1; 10 bases fit TRBD1. Germline lookup yields CDR1 SEHNR and CDR2 FQNEAQ (reference sequence). The CDR3 is 16 residues long. Trimming took 5 bases from V and 4 from J; bases not matched to a gene: 8.

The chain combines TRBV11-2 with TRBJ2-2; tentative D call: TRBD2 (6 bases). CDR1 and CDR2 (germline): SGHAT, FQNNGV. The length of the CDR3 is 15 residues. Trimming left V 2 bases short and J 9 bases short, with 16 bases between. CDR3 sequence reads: CASSLTGLPRRELFF. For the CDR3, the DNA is TGTGCCAGCAGCTTAACGGGACTCCCCCGGAGGGAGCTGTTTTTT.

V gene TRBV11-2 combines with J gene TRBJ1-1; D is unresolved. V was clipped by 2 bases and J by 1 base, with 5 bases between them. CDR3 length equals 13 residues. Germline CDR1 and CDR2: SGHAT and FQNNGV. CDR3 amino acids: CASSLWGNTEAFF. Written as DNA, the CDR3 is TGTGCCAGCAGCTTATGGGGGAACACTGAAGCTTTCTTT.

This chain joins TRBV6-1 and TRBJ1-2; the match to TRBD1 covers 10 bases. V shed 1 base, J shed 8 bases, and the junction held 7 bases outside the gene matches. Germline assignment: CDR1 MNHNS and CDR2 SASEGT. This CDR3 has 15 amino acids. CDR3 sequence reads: CASSEDPGTGVGYTF. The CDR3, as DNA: TGTGCCAGCAGTGAAGACCCCGGGACAGGGGTGGGCTACACCTTC.

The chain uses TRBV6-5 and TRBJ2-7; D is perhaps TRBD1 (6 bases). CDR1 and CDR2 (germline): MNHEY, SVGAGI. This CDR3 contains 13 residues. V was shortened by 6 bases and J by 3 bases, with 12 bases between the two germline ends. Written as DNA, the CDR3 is TGTGCCAGCAGGGGGGACACCTACTACGAGCAGTACTTC. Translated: CASRGDTYYEQYF.

The CDR3 coding sequence is TGTGCCAGTAGCAACTATGGAACCGGGGACGGGGGCTACACCTTC. This encodes CASSNYGTGDGGYTF. V and J are TRBV19 and TRBJ1-2, with D perhaps TRBD1 (5 bases). V was clipped by 6 bases and J by 8 bases, with 22 bases between them. The CDR3 contains 15 residues. Germline CDR1 LNHDA, CDR2 SQIVND (reference sequence).

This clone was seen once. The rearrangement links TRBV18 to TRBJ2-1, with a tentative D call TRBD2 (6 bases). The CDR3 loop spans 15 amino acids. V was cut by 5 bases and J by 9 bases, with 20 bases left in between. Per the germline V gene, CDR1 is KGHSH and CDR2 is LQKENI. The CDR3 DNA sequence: TGTGCCAGCTCATTCGTATTTCTAGCGTCTGGTGAGCAGTTCTTC. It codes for CASSFVFLASGEQFF.

The CDR3 bases are TGTGCCAGCTCACCAACCGCGGCTAGCCAGTACGAGCAGTACTTC. Its protein is CASSPTAASQYEQYF. V usage is TRBV18 and J usage is TRBJ2-7; a weak D match, TRBD2 (5 bases). CDR1 and CDR2 (germline): KGHSH, LQKENI. The V gene lost 2 bases and the J gene lost 4 bases, with 15 bases spanning the gap. This CDR3 has 15 amino acids.

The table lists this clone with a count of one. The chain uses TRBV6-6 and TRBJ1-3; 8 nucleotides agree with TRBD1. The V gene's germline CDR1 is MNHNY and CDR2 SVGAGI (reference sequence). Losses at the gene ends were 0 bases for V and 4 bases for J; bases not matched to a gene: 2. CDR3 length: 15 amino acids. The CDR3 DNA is TGTGCCAGCAGTTACTCGCAGGGGGCCGGAAACACCATATATTTT. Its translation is CASSYSQGAGNTIYF.

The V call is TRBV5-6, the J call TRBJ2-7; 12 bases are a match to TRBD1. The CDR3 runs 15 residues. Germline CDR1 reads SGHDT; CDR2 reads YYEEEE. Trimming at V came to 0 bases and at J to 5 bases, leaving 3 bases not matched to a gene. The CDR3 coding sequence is TGTGCCAGCAGCTTGGAGGGACAGGGGGCCCACGAGCAGTACTTC. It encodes CASSLEGQGAHEQYF. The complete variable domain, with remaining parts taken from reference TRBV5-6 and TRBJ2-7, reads DAGVTQSPTHLIKTRGQQVTLRCSPKSGHDTVSWYQQALGQGPQFIFQYYEEEERQRGNFPDRFSGHQFPNYSSELNVNALLLGDSALYLCASSLEGQGAHEQYFGPGTRLTVT.

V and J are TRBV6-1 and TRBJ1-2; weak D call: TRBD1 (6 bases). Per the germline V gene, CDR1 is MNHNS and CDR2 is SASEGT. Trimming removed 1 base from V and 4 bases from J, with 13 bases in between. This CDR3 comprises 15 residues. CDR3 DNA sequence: TGTGCCAGCAGTGAAGGGGCAGGGGCAATCTATGGCTACACCTTC. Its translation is CASSEGAGAIYGYTF.

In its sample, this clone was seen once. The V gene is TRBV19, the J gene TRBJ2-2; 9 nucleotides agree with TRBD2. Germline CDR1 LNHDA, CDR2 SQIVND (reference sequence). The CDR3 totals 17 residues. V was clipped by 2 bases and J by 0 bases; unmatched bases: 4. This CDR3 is CASSIRTSATNTGELFF. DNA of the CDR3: TGTGCCAGTAGTATAAGGACTAGCGCCACGAACACCGGGGAGCTGTTTTTT.

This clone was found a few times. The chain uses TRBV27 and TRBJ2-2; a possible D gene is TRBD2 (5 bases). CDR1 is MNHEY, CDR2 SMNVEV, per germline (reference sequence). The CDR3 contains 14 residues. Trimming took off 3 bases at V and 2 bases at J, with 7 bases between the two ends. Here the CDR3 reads CASSFRLNTGELFF. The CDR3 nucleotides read TGTGCCAGCAGTTTCAGACTAAACACCGGGGAGCTGTTTTTT.

DNA of the CDR3: TGCGCCAGCAGCGCGCAAACTAGCGGGGGTTACAATGAGCAGTTCTTC. Its protein is CASSAQTSGGYNEQFF. The chain uses TRBV5-1 and TRBJ2-1, with 11 bases aligning to TRBD2. The CDR3 covers 16 residues. V lost 4 bases and J lost 4; bases outside the gene matches: 7. The germline gives CDR1 SGHRS, CDR2 YFSETQ.